A selection of T cell receptor beta chains follows, all from one sample in a study of blood T cell repertoires in COVID-19. Profiling relied on immunoSEQ multiplex PCR, and the TCRdb table lists in-frame clones only, not all of them. The sample holds roughly 350,000 clones; 85% are singletons and the top ten take roughly 3.9%. Sequencing input: peripheral blood. The receptor set was obtained from a woman aged 18 to 35 with acute or convalescent COVID-19. The CDR3 runs from the conserved cysteine through the conserved F or W. A D gene is named only where the DNA matches it firmly.

d_call	v_call	j_call	cdr3_nt	cdr3_aa
.	TRBV19	TRBJ1-1	TGTGCCAGTAGTATAATCAACAAGAACACTGAAGCTTTCTTT	CASSIINKNTEAFF
TRBD1	TRBV10-3	TRBJ1-1	TGTGCCATCAGTGAGTCGCAGGGGACAGGGTACACTGAAGCTTTCTTT	CAISESQGTGYTEAFF
TRBD1	TRBV5-8	TRBJ2-3	TGTGCCAGCAGCTTCGGGACAGGGAGGACAGATACGCAGTATTTT	CASSFGTGRTDTQYF
.	TRBV9	TRBJ2-2	TGTGCCAGCAGCGTAGGACTATTCGGGGAGCTGTTTTTT	CASSVGLFGELFF
TRBD2	TRBV7-3	TRBJ2-3	TGTGCCAGCAGCTTATCTGGGGGGGACACAGATACGCAGTATTTT	CASSLSGGDTDTQYF
.	TRBV9	TRBJ2-3	TGTGCCAGCAGCGTAGCGTTGACAGATACGCAGTATTTT	CASSVALTDTQYF
.	TRBV9	TRBJ1-1	TGTGCCAGCAGCGATGAACAGGGTGAAGCTTTCTTT	CASSDEQGEAFF
TRBD1	TRBV7-2	TRBJ2-7	TGTGCCAGCAGCCGGACAGGGGTCGGAGTGTACGAGCAGTACTTC	CASSRTGVGVYEQYF
TRBD2	TRBV9	TRBJ2-1	TGTGCCAGCAGCTGGACTAGCGGTTACAATGAGCAGTTCTTC	CASSWTSGYNEQFF
TRBD1	TRBV28	TRBJ1-1	TGTGCCAGCAGTTTAACAGGGGGAAACACTGAAGCTTTCTTT	CASSLTGGNTEAFF